This TCR beta chain was found in a study of response to subunit inactivated influenza vaccine. TCRdb re-called the RT-PCR reads through MiXCR, storing one row per CDR3 protein. This repertoire shows around 580,000 distinct CDR3 sequences, approximately 14% found once; its top ten account for around 10%. This clonotype was found a few times. Its target is unknown. V dropped 5 bases and J dropped 2; count of bases not matched to a gene: 6. Per germline, CDR1 LGHDT and CDR2 YNNKEL (reference sequence). This CDR3 region has 16 residues. Findings and limits, study-wide: Authors suggested seasonal influenza vaccinations each recruit few new T cells.

The sequencing used PBMCs from blood, collected roughly 12 days after vaccination. The V and J genes are TRBV3-1 and TRBJ2-5, with 12 positions matching TRBD2. This clonotype was sampled from a man aged 50-59 years who received an inactivated influenza vaccine. The CDR3 loop is CASSDRTSGNQETQYF. CDR3 in DNA: TGTGCCAGCAGCGACAGGACTAGCGGGAATCAAGAGACCCAGTACTTC.